This record looks at one T cell receptor beta chain sequence and its context. These data belong to a study of T cell changes during pregnancy in multiple sclerosis. The method was immunoSEQ multiplex PCR; TCRdb's version includes in-frame clones alone and lacks a portion of them. The table records around 33,000 clones, 90% of them present only once. Per the germline V gene, CDR1 is MNHNS and CDR2 is SASEGT. The CDR3 totals 14 residues. With 7 bases removed from V and 0 bases from J, the gap between germline ends came to 7 bases. This chain joins TRBV6-1 and TRBJ2-6; no definite D call. Here the sequenced sample was peripheral blood, taken in the third trimester of pregnancy. The clonotype was recovered from a female donor in good health, enrolled as a control in a pregnancy study. The CDR3 coding sequence is TGTGCCAGCACCGCGGACTCTGGGGCCAACGTCCTGACTTTC. It specifies CASTADSGANVLTF.